The 5 T cell receptor beta chains reported below all come from one sample, sequenced in a study of beta chain features in type 1 diabetes. The authors reverse transcribed all of the isolated RNA, so sequencing captured expressed TCRB transcripts. Some clones are missing from TCRdb's copy, which holds only in-frame ones; the method was immunoSEQ multiplex PCR. The repertoire holds 130,000 to 150,000 clones, with more than 9% as singletons. Sequences were obtained from naive CD4+ T cells from blood. The source is a man younger than 30 in good health.

V gene TRBV7-2 combines with J gene TRBJ1-4; 9 nucleotides align to TRBD1. There are 14 residues in the CDR3. Germline assignment: CDR1 SGHTA and CDR2 FQGNSA. V shed 5 bases, J shed 8 bases, and the junction held 6 bases outside the gene matches. This CDR3 is CASSQKTGGEKLFF. The DNA for the CDR3 is TGTGCCAGCAGCCAGAAGACAGGGGGGGAAAAACTGTTTTTT.

The genes are TRBV20-1 and TRBJ2-7; possibly TRBD1 for D (5 bases). The V gene lost 7 bases and the J gene lost 4 bases, with 11 bases spanning the gap. CDR1 and CDR2 from the germline V gene are DFQATT and SNEGSKA (reference sequence). This CDR3 region has 11 residues. The CDR3 nucleotides read TGCAGTGGTTATGGGGCTTACGAGCAGTACTTC. Amino acid sequence: CSGYGAYEQYF.

As DNA, the CDR3 is TGTGCCAGCAGGGACACCACAGATACGCAGTATTTT. Its translation: CASRDTTDTQYF. The V gene is TRBV6-5, the J gene TRBJ2-3; tentatively, D is TRBD1 (5 bases). Germline V gene sequence: CDR1 MNHEY, CDR2 SVGAGI. This CDR3 contains 12 residues. V was clipped by 6 bases and J by 2 bases, with 6 bases between them.

This clone came up a few times. The chain joins TRBV4-2 to TRBJ1-1; D is uncertain. Germline-derived CDR1 and CDR2 are LGHNA and YNFKEQ. Trimming stripped 5 bases from V and 2 bases from J, with 15 bases between. The CDR3 is made up of 15 amino acids. Here the CDR3 reads CASSVAGVLNTEAFF. CDR3 in DNA: TGTGCCAGCAGCGTGGCCGGGGTCCTAAACACTGAAGCTTTCTTT.

This clone was found many times. The chain combines TRBV23-1 with TRBJ2-7; D may be TRBD1 (5 bases). TRBV23-1 counts as an open reading frame of uncertain function. Trimming cost V 0 bases and J 4 bases, with 13 bases left between them. This CDR3 comprises 15 residues. In nucleotides, the CDR3 is TGCGCCAGCAGTCAATCAGTGAAGGGGCTATACGAGCAGTACTTC. The encoded protein is CASSQSVKGLYEQYF.